This T cell receptor beta chain was identified in a study of T cell responses to AZD1222 COVID-19 vaccine. Clones were read by immunoSEQ multiplex PCR, and TCRdb kept only the in-frame ones, dropping some. The table has about 150,000 clones, around nine tenths seen once. Germline V gene lookup returns CDR1 MGHDK and CDR2 SYGVNS. V shed 5 bases and J 2 bases; nucleotides not matched to a gene: 14. The CDR3 consists of 17 residues. The chain has TRBV25-1 and TRBJ2-7, with TRBD2 matching 8 bases. The input for sequencing was peripheral blood, taken on day 0 of AZD1222 vaccination. The receptor was isolated from an adult in good health. The CDR3 DNA sequence: TGTGCCAGCAGTCCCAGGGTCTTAGCGGGGTTGACCTACGAGCAGTACTTC. It encodes CASSPRVLAGLTYEQYF.